Reported below is one T cell receptor beta chain. The antigen this receptor binds is unknown. No qualities accompany the bases; no much larger clone lies one base away. The time point label here, explained by the study, means: about 28 days (+/-7) after the second vaccine dose. AZD1222 recipients given second doses at about 4 weeks or at about 12 weeks were pooled, since spike-specific TCR depth and breadth were not found to differ between the two schedules. Vaccinee samples were obtained from the UK trials COV001 and COV002, which included a single-blind randomized controlled phase 2/3 trial of AZD1222 (ChAdOx1 nCoV-19) in healthy adults. Trial participant PBMC samples were collected at day 0 and day 28 after the second dose for TCRbeta chain sequencing. This sample is part of a study of T cell responses to AZD1222 COVID-19 vaccine (dated by TCRdb to the early 2020s). Turning to the overall study: TCR sequencing covered some 240 trial participants: some 210 given two doses of AZD1222 and 26 given two doses of MenACWY control vaccine. Trial participants were enrolled by age into subgroups of 18-55, 56-69 and 70-plus years, and 148, 28 and 57 TCR-sequenced participants, respectively, were included in these subgroups.

Trimming leaves V shorter by 4 bases and J shorter by 6 bases, with the junction holding 12 bases beyond the gene matches. From the germline V gene, CDR1 is MNHEY and CDR2 is SVGEGT. The CDR3 spans 15 residues, from the cysteine through the phenylalanine. Only the CDR3 DNA is retained, 45 bases long and in frame from the first base. General findings and caveats noted by the study authors: The whole spike protein was spanned by vaccine-associated CD4 TCRs, and dominant responses were seen in regions 160-218 and 743-854. Conclusions about previously exposed vaccinees were limited because only a handful of AZD1222 recipients were SARS-CoV-2 seropositive at baseline. Most participants were white British and females outnumbered males, and the authors suggested that clonal diversity may have been underestimated. The 56-69-year group was small, and its depth increase did not reach significance, likely because of low power. Spike-specific TCR breadth and depth rose significantly after two AZD1222 doses compared with day 0 and with MenACWY recipients. Because no day 14 peak-response samples were available, the repertoires could be characterized only after the peak T cell response. Nearly half of unique spike-specific TCRs reportedly recognized epitopes outside regions mutated in the B.1.351 and B.1.1.7 variants.

The CDR3 regions of human TCRbeta chains were analyzed by immunosequencing. Per the original workflow: TCRs in the repertoires were matched against a reference library of SARS-CoV-2-specific TCRs that had been generated with the MIRA antigen-specificity platform. Breadth was defined as the fraction of unique TCRs that were SARS-CoV-2-associated. Depth was defined as the fraction of total T cells that were SARS-CoV-2-associated. Using the MIRA data, each spike-specific TCR was assigned both to the spike region to which the TCR was reactive and to a CD4 or CD8 class. Log10-transformed breadth and depth values were compared by one-way ANOVA with Sidak's multiple comparisons tests. What TCRdb holds here is the immuneACCESS table cut down to in-frame rearrangements. Part of the clones is not present; checked against another copy, under half of the missing clones reflect an unresolved V gene, and the others are unexplained. V, J and clone size were drawn from that table, and D and trimming were deduced from the DNA. The sample records 90,000 to 110,000 clones, about 87% of which are singletons. The ten largest account for 4.4% of the sample.

The TCR sequence derives from an adult who received the AZD1222 COVID-19 vaccine. The sequencing here drew on peripheral blood, taken 28 days after the second AZD1222 dose. The V gene is TRBV6-2 or TRBV6-3 and the J gene is TRBJ2-7, and 7 bases in between align with TRBD2. The nucleotides are TGTGCCAGCAGTTTGGCTGGCGGGAGAGTCCCCGAGCAGTACTTC. Translated, this is CASSLAGGRVPEQYF.